This is a list of T cell receptor beta chains from one sample in a study of T cells in Graves' hyperthyroidism and ophthalmopathy. TCRdb ran MiXCR on the multiplex PCR reads and lists one entry per CDR3 protein. Of more than 300,000 distinct CDR3 sequences in the sample, approximately 15% were seen once. Specimen: blood. The receptors come from a woman aged 30 to 39 with Graves' hyperthyroidism. CDR3s include the opening cysteine and the closing phenylalanine or tryptophan. D genes are given only for firm matches. Part of the rows lack a size; the others show once, few, many or a class for expanded clones.

CASIATSGIYNEQFF	TGTGCCAGCATAGCGACTAGCGGTATCTACAATGAGCAGTTCTTC	TRBD2	TRBV2	TRBJ2-1	NA
CAWSAGTPNTGELFF	TGTGCCTGGAGCGCCGGGACACCCAACACCGGGGAGCTGTTTTTT	NA	TRBV30	TRBJ2-2	few
CASSSGVDGYTF	TGTGCCAGCAGTTCAGGGGTGGATGGCTACACCTTC	NA	TRBV11-1	TRBJ1-2	many
CASSIFPADTQYF	TGTGCCAGTAGTATTTTCCCGGCAGATACGCAGTATTTT	NA	TRBV19	TRBJ2-3	few
CASSPGSGSGDTQYF	TGTGCCAGCTCACCAGGGAGCGGGAGCGGAGATACGCAGTATTTT	TRBD2	TRBV18	TRBJ2-3	NA
CATSRHPAPGRVTGELFF	TGTGCCACCAGCAGACACCCGGCCCCAGGGAGGGTGACCGGGGAGCTGTTTTTT	TRBD2	TRBV15	TRBJ2-2	many
CSARQQGEAEAFF	TGCAGTGCTAGGCAACAGGGGGAAGCTGAAGCTTTCTTT	TRBD1	TRBV20-1	TRBJ1-1	many
CASSDSNFEREQYF	TGTGCCAGCAGTGATAGTAATTTTGAGCGAGAGCAGTACTTC	NA	TRBV7-2	TRBJ2-7	NA
CASRSGQGSYNEQFF	TGTGCCAGCAGAAGTGGACAGGGCTCCTACAATGAGCAGTTCTTC	TRBD1	TRBV27	TRBJ2-1	few
CASSVRQGGGSSYNEQFF	TGTGCCAGCAGCGTACGGCAGGGCGGTGGGAGCTCCTACAATGAGCAGTTCTTC	NA	TRBV9	TRBJ2-1	NA
CSATPNRGVYEQYF	TGCAGTGCGACCCCAAATAGGGGGGTTTACGAGCAGTACTTC	NA	TRBV20-1	TRBJ2-7	many
CASSYSLWDISYEQYF	TGTGCCAGCAGTTACTCGTTGTGGGACATTTCCTACGAGCAGTACTTC	NA	TRBV6-6	TRBJ2-7	few
CASRQAHPYEQYF	TGTGCCAGCAGGCAGGCCCATCCCTACGAGCAGTACTTC	NA	TRBV28	TRBJ2-7	NA
CASRGGQAFF	TGTGCCAGTCGAGGAGGGCAAGCTTTCTTT	NA	TRBV2	TRBJ1-1	many
CANSPGHKSDNEQFF	TGCGCCAACTCGCCGGGACACAAGAGTGACAATGAGCAGTTCTTC	NA	TRBV5-1	TRBJ2-1	NA
CANSPRGSLDEQYF	TGTGCCAACAGCCCTAGGGGGAGTTTGGACGAGCAGTACTTC	NA	TRBV6-1	TRBJ2-7	NA
CASSPKGQGARQPQHF	TGTGCCAGCAGTCCCAAGGGACAGGGGGCTCGTCAGCCCCAGCATTTT	TRBD1	TRBV28	TRBJ1-5	many
CASSLKLGLNQPQHF	TGTGCCAGCAGCCTCAAGCTAGGGCTCAATCAGCCCCAGCATTTT	NA	TRBV7-2	TRBJ1-5	many
CSAPAASGTHTQYF	TGCAGTGCCCCCGCGGCTAGCGGGACCCATACGCAGTATTTT	TRBD2	TRBV20-1	TRBJ2-3	many
CASSFSGRAGITSEQFF	TGTGCCAGCAGTTTTTCCGGTCGGGCAGGAATAACCAGTGAGCAGTTCTTC	NA	TRBV12-3/TRBV12-4	TRBJ2-1	NA
CATQRQASSYEQYF	TGTGCCACCCAAAGGCAGGCCAGCTCCTACGAGCAGTACTTC	NA	TRBV6-1	TRBJ2-7	many
CASQIEDGRGNTIYF	TGTGCCAGCCAGATAGAGGACGGTAGAGGAAACACCATATATTTT	NA	TRBV2	TRBJ1-3	many
CASSVAAGGVGANVLTF	TGTGCCAGCAGCGTAGCCGCGGGGGGCGTTGGGGCCAACGTCCTGACTTTC	TRBD2	TRBV9	TRBJ2-6	few
CASSLGVGANVLTF	TGTGCCAGCAGCTTAGGGGTTGGGGCCAACGTCCTGACTTTC	NA	TRBV7-3	TRBJ2-6	few
CASSRGAGSSGNTIYF	TGTGCCAGCAGCCGCGGGGCGGGTTCGTCTGGAAACACCATATATTTT	NA	TRBV11-2	TRBJ1-3	many
CSARDPSSGGGEQFF	TGCAGTGCTAGAGATCCTTCTAGCGGGGGGGGTGAGCAGTTCTTC	TRBD2	TRBV20-1	TRBJ2-1	NA
CASSYRAGRVDTQYF	TGTGCCAGCAGTTATCGAGCGGGACGGGTAGATACGCAGTATTTT	TRBD2	TRBV6-2/TRBV6-3	TRBJ2-3	NA
CASSQDHAGASTDTQYF	TGTGCCAGCAGCCAAGATCATGCGGGGGCGAGCACAGATACGCAGTATTTT	NA	TRBV4-2	TRBJ2-3	NA
CASSLGHQDEQFF	TGTGCCAGCAGCTTAGGCCACCAGGATGAGCAGTTCTTC	NA	TRBV7-2	TRBJ2-1	NA
CAWSATSLIGEQFF	TGTGCCTGGAGCGCGACATCACTCATAGGTGAGCAGTTCTTC	NA	TRBV30	TRBJ2-1	NA
CSTPAQESYGTGDTQYF	TGCAGTACCCCAGCACAGGAGAGCTACGGGACGGGAGATACGCAGTATTTT	NA	TRBV20-1	TRBJ2-3	many
CASSLLWGPTEAFF	TGTGCCAGCAGCTTATTGTGGGGGCCGACTGAAGCTTTCTTT	NA	TRBV11-2	TRBJ1-1	many
CASSQSGTSGRNEQFF	TGTGCCAGCAGTCAATCCGGGACTAGCGGCAGGAATGAGCAGTTCTTC	TRBD2	TRBV12-3/TRBV12-4	TRBJ2-1	many
CASYPAKGAGEQFF	TGTGCCAGCTACCCAGCCAAGGGGGCGGGTGAGCAGTTCTTC	TRBD1	TRBV11-2	TRBJ2-1	many
CASSDGTGPGQPQHF	TGTGCCAGCAGCGACGGGACAGGCCCAGGGCAGCCCCAGCATTTT	TRBD1	TRBV5-6	TRBJ1-5	NA
CASSFLGQETQYF	TGTGCCAGCAGTTTCCTAGGCCAAGAGACCCAGTACTTC	NA	TRBV27	TRBJ2-5	many
CSASRPNTEAFF	TGCAGTGCTAGTCGCCCGAACACTGAAGCTTTCTTT	NA	TRBV20-1	TRBJ1-1	few
CASSLGTGQTYEQYF	TGTGCCAGCAGCCTCGGGACAGGGCAAACCTACGAGCAGTACTTC	TRBD1	TRBV7-9	TRBJ2-7	NA
CASGDRDRSYEQYF	TGTGCCAGCGGGGACCGGGACCGGTCCTACGAGCAGTACTTC	NA	TRBV28	TRBJ2-7	many
CASSASDRGNTEAFF	TGTGCCAGCAGCGCCTCGGACAGGGGTAATACTGAAGCTTTCTTT	TRBD1	TRBV9	TRBJ1-1	many
CASSFRTDKETQYF	TGTGCCAGCAGCTTTAGGACAGACAAAGAGACCCAGTACTTC	NA	TRBV7-2	TRBJ2-5	many
CASSLGGRQGDTQYF	TGCGCCAGCAGCTTGGGGGGACGACAAGGAGATACGCAGTATTTT	NA	TRBV5-1	TRBJ2-3	many
CASSSWDRFQNIQYF	TGTGCCAGCAGTTCCTGGGACAGGTTCCAAAACATTCAGTACTTC	TRBD1	TRBV28	TRBJ2-4	NA
CASSLVGQSLPGELFF	TGTGCCAGCAGTTTAGTCGGACAGTCCTTGCCCGGGGAGCTGTTTTTT	NA	TRBV28	TRBJ2-2	NA
CATSDLPDPSPRQTGELFF	TGTGCCACCAGTGATTTACCCGACCCGTCCCCGAGACAGACCGGGGAGCTGTTTTTT	NA	TRBV24-1	TRBJ2-2	few
CASSYSKGGPQHF	TGTGCCAGCAGTTACTCGAAAGGGGGGCCCCAGCATTTT	NA	TRBV6-5	TRBJ1-5	few
CSVVGSSALHYEQYF	TGCAGCGTTGTGGGGAGTTCTGCCCTTCACTACGAGCAGTACTTC	NA	TRBV29-1	TRBJ2-7	NA
CASNLPGLAGVSADTQYF	TGTGCCAGCAACCTCCCGGGACTAGCGGGAGTCAGCGCAGATACGCAGTATTTT	TRBD2	TRBV6-2/TRBV6-3	TRBJ2-3	many